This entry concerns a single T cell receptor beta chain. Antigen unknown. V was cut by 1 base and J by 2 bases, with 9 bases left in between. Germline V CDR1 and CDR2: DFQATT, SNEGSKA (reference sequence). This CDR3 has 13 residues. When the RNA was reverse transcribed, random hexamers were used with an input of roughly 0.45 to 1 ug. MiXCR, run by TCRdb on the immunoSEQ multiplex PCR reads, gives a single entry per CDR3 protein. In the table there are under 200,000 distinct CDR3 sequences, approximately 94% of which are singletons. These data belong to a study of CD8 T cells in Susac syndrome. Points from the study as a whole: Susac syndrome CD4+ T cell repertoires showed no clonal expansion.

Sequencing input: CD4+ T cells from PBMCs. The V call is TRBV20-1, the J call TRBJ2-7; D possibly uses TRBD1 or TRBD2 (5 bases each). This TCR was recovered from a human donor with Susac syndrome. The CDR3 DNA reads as TGCAGTGCTAGAGGGGGGTTCACCTACGAGCAGTACTTC. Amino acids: CSARGGFTYEQYF.